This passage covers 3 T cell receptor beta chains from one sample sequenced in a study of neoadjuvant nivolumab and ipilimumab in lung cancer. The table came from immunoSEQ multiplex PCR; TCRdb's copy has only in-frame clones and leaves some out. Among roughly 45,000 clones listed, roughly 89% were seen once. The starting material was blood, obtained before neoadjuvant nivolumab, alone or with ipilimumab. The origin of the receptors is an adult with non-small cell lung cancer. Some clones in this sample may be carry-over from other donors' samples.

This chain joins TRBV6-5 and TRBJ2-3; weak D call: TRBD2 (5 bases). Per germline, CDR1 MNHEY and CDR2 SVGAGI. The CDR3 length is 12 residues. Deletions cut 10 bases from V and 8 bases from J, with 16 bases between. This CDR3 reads CATEGGWSTQYF. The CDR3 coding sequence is TGTGCCACAGAAGGCGGGTGGAGTACGCAGTATTTT.

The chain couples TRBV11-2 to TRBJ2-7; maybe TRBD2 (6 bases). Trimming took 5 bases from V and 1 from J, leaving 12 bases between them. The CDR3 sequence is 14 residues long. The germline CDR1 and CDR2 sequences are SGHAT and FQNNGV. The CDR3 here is CASSPLAGSYEQYF. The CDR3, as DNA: TGTGCCAGCAGCCCCTTGGCGGGGTCCTACGAGCAGTACTTC.

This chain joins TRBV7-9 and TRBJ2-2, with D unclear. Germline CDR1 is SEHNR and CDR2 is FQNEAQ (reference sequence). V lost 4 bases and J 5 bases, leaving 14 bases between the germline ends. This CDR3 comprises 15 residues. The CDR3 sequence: CASSSPSRATGELFF. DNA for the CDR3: TGTGCCAGCAGCTCCCCTTCACGGGCGACCGGGGAGCTGTTTTTT.